This T cell receptor (beta chain) was sequenced for a study of blood T cell repertoires in COVID-19. This table comes from immunoSEQ multiplex PCR, and its TCRdb copy is limited to in-frame clones, with some not included. This sample has 70,000 or so clones; 85% to 90% occur once, and the top ten carry 30% to 40%. V shed 8 bases and J shed 8 bases, with 21 bases lying between them. Looked up from germline, CDR1 is SGHTA and CDR2 is FQGNSA. The CDR3 loop spans 15 amino acids. The source is an elderly woman with active or convalescent COVID-19. V usage is TRBV7-2 and J usage is TRBJ1-4; D is unclear. The sample consisted of peripheral blood. This CDR3 reads CASRPQLDGGEKLFF. The CDR3 DNA sequence: TGTGCCAGCCGGCCACAACTCGATGGCGGAGAAAAACTGTTTTTT.